This TCR beta chain was obtained from a study of blood T cell repertoires in COVID-19. Study summary: Acute-phase and convalescent COVID-19 samples originated in the United States, Italy and Spain. T cells, B-cell-depleted T cells, or PBMCs provided the cDNA or gDNA that served as material.

Original handling: Cell counts per sample came from amplifying reference gene primers. Assay: immunoSEQ multiplex PCR; the TCRdb copy retains only in-frame clones and omits some. V and J calls and clone size are as listed in that table; D and trimming were resolved from the DNA. Among 150,000 to 200,000 clones listed, about 85% were seen once. This CDR3 comprises 18 residues. The junction had 7 bases not matched to a gene; V was cut back by 1 base and J by 5 bases. Germline loops: CDR1 MGHRA, CDR2 YSYEKL. The specimen sequenced was peripheral blood. The rearrangement joins TRBV4-1 to TRBJ2-3, with TRBD2 identical over 15 bases. The TCR was taken from a man aged 55-75 years with active or convalescent COVID-19. CDR3 sequence reads: CASSQVIGLAGGQDTQYF. In nucleotides, the CDR3 is TGCGCCAGCAGCCAAGTCATAGGACTAGCGGGGGGGCAAGATACGCAGTATTTT.